This T cell receptor beta chain was documented in a study of OX40 agonist ivuxolimab in advanced cancers. Only in-frame clones appear in the TCRdb table, and some are missing; sequencing was by immunoSEQ multiplex PCR. The top ten clones hold about 2.1% of a sample with 65,000 to 85,000 clones, roughly 86% of them seen once. Comments on this clone: Its specificity is unknown.

The ends were cut back, 3 bases at V and 0 bases at J, with 3 bases in the middle. Germline lookup yields CDR1 GTSNPN and CDR2 SVGIG (reference sequence). This CDR3 has 12 amino acids. Whole-study results and caveats: The antigens recognized by the expanded peripheral T cells, that is their antigen specificity, were not determined. On average, CD8+ T cells had more expanded clones than CD4+.

This chain joins TRBV30 and TRBJ1-3; D unclear. The input for sequencing was CD4+ or CD8+ T cells sorted from blood, taken in a trial of the OX40 agonist ivuxolimab. The sequence was collected from an adult with an advanced solid tumor such as melanoma, head and neck, liver or kidney cancer. This CDR3 is CAWRNSGNTIYF. CDR3 coding DNA: TGTGCCTGGAGAAACTCTGGAAACACCATATATTTT.